These T cell receptor beta chains were read from a single sample in a study of regulatory T cells in long-lasting Graves disease. MiXCR was run by TCRdb on the multiplex PCR reads, yielding one entry per CDR3 protein. The repertoire holds some 280,000 distinct CDR3 sequences, 20% to 25% seen once, with approximately 53% in the top ten. Source: peripheral blood mononuclear cells (PBMCs), taken when the disease was refractory, from a patient treated with antithyroid drugs. Receptors originate from a female donor with Graves disease. The CDR3 runs from the conserved cysteine through the conserved F or W. D genes are given only for firm matches. Clone sizes are given selectively: once, few, many, or a class where the clone is expanded.

TRBV20-1	TRBJ2-7	few	NA	CSVRSRGSYEQYF	TGCAGTGTACGCAGCAGGGGCTCCTACGAGCAGTACTTC
TRBV19	TRBJ2-7	NA	TRBD2	CASSIGASGIYEQYF	TGTGCCAGTAGTATTGGGGCTAGCGGGATTTACGAGCAGTACTTC
TRBV7-2	TRBJ2-5	many	TRBD2	CASTPLAGEETQYF	TGTGCCAGCACCCCTCTAGCGGGAGAAGAGACCCAGTACTTC
TRBV6-1	TRBJ2-7	NA	TRBD2	CASSDHSGLSSYEQYF	TGTGCCAGCAGCGACCATAGCGGGCTGAGCTCCTACGAGCAGTACTTC
TRBV7-2	TRBJ2-7	few	NA	CASSLSQGFPISYEQYF	TGTGCCAGCAGCTTATCACAAGGGTTCCCGATCTCCTACGAGCAGTACTTC
TRBV6-1	TRBJ1-5	few	NA	CASIQFGGGTTNQPQHF	TGTGCCAGCATTCAGTTTGGAGGGGGGACGACCAATCAGCCCCAGCATTTT
TRBV3-1	TRBJ2-2	NA	TRBD2	CASSQVGGLAVTGELFF	TGTGCCAGCAGCCAAGTGGGGGGACTAGCGGTCACCGGGGAGCTGTTTTTT
TRBV27	TRBJ1-6	few	NA	CASSITGFYSPLHF	TGTGCCAGCAGCATAACAGGGTTTTATTCACCCCTCCACTTT
TRBV6-1	TRBJ1-3	NA	TRBD1	CASSPRTGWISGNTIYF	TGTGCCAGCAGCCCAAGGACAGGATGGATCTCTGGAAACACCATATATTTT
TRBV5-6	TRBJ2-7	NA	NA	CASSSIRLYEQYF	TGTGCCAGCAGCTCGATTAGGCTCTACGAGCAGTACTTC
TRBV7-2	TRBJ1-5	many	TRBD1	CASSPRQGWDQPQHF	TGTGCCAGCAGCCCCAGACAGGGGTGGGATCAGCCCCAGCATTTT
TRBV5-1	TRBJ2-5	once	TRBD1	CASSLPGTDFVETQYF	TGCGCCAGCAGCCTACCAGGGACAGACTTCGTAGAGACCCAGTACTTC
TRBV10-1	TRBJ2-7	few	NA	CASNEGGGPQYF	TGCGCCAGCAACGAGGGTGGGGGACCGCAGTACTTC
TRBV7-9	TRBJ2-7	few	NA	CASSHRDHSYEQYF	TGTGCCAGCAGCCATCGGGACCACTCCTACGAGCAGTACTTC
TRBV28	TRBJ2-2	NA	TRBD1	CASRLILGQYTGELFF	TGTGCCAGCAGGCTGATACTGGGACAGTACACCGGGGAGCTGTTTTTT
TRBV6-6	TRBJ1-5	NA	NA	CASSYSSGASNQPQHF	TGTGCCAGCAGTTACTCGTCAGGAGCTTCCAATCAGCCCCAGCATTTT
TRBV7-9	TRBJ2-4	few	NA	CASSPDLGVAKNIQYF	TGTGCCAGCAGCCCGGACCTGGGGGTAGCCAAAAACATTCAGTACTTC
TRBV11-1	TRBJ2-7	few	TRBD2	CASSRGTSGRSYEQYF	TGTGCCAGCAGCCGCGGGACTAGCGGGAGATCCTACGAGCAGTACTTC
TRBV7-2	TRBJ2-7	many	NA	CASSPGTWSLYEQYF	TGTGCCAGCAGCCCCGGGACTTGGAGCCTCTACGAGCAGTACTTC
TRBV7-2	TRBJ2-6	NA	NA	CASSRVEAANVLTF	TGTGCCAGCAGCCGCGTCGAGGCGGCCAACGTCCTGACTTTC
TRBV10-2	TRBJ1-2	few	NA	CASSEGGGVYGYTF	TGCGCCAGCAGTGAGGGGGGGGGTGTCTATGGCTACACCTTC
TRBV28	TRBJ2-5	NA	NA	CASRPPALETQYF	TGTGCCAGCAGACCCCCTGCACTCGAGACCCAGTACTTC
TRBV7-8	TRBJ1-1	few	NA	CASSQGTYTEAFF	TGTGCCAGCAGCCAGGGGACTTACACTGAAGCTTTCTTT
TRBV3-1	TRBJ1-4	many	NA	CASSLRGHDEKLFF	TGTGCCAGCAGTCTAAGAGGACACGACGAAAAACTGTTTTTT
TRBV7-2	TRBJ2-7	many	TRBD1	CASSLDRGSYEQYF	TGTGCCAGCAGTCTAGACAGGGGGTCCTACGAGCAGTACTTC
TRBV6-2/TRBV6-3	TRBJ1-5	many	NA	CASSSTGLNQPQHF	TGTGCCAGCAGTTCTACAGGGTTAAATCAGCCCCAGCATTTT
TRBV28	TRBJ2-4	many	TRBD1	CASSFEGTAAPLAKNIQYF	TGTGCCAGCAGTTTTGAGGGGACAGCCGCTCCTCTAGCCAAAAACATTCAGTACTTC
TRBV6-2/TRBV6-3	TRBJ2-4	NA	NA	CASMGGGLAKNIQYF	TGTGCCAGCATGGGCGGGGGCCTAGCCAAAAACATTCAGTACTTC
TRBV2	TRBJ2-5	many	NA	CASIPRGGVKTQYF	TGTGCCAGCATACCTCGTGGAGGTGTAAAGACCCAGTACTTC
TRBV20-1	TRBJ2-7	many	TRBD2	CSASAGLDAYEQYF	TGCAGTGCTAGTGCGGGACTAGACGCGTACGAGCAGTACTTC
TRBV30	TRBJ1-5	NA	NA	CAWSVKATRNQPQHF	TGTGCCTGGAGTGTAAAGGCGACAAGGAATCAGCCCCAGCATTTT
TRBV20-1	TRBJ2-7	few	TRBD2	CSARRGNSYEQYF	TGCAGTGCTAGGCGGGGGAACTCCTACGAGCAGTACTTC
TRBV19	TRBJ1-1	NA	NA	CASSTKRSEAFF	TGTGCCAGTAGTACGAAAAGGTCTGAAGCTTTCTTT
TRBV20-1	TRBJ2-1	NA	NA	CSARDSLTGEHEQFF	TGCAGTGCTAGAGATAGTCTAACGGGAGAACATGAGCAGTTCTTC
TRBV6-1	TRBJ2-7	few	TRBD2	CASSRRLAGYEQYF	TGTGCCAGCAGTAGAAGACTAGCGGGCTACGAGCAGTACTTC
TRBV27	TRBJ2-7	NA	NA	CASSLFPGPSSYEQYF	TGTGCCAGCAGTTTATTCCCCGGGCCCAGCTCCTACGAGCAGTACTTC
TRBV7-2	TRBJ2-1	NA	TRBD2	CASSEQTSGQYNEQFF	TGTGCCAGCAGCGAACAGACTAGCGGGCAATACAATGAGCAGTTCTTC
TRBV19	TRBJ2-7	NA	TRBD2	CASSTGLAGEQYF	TGTGCCAGTAGTACGGGACTAGCTGGCGAGCAGTACTTC
TRBV12-3/TRBV12-4	TRBJ1-2	many	NA	CASTGYGYTF	TGTGCCAGCACCGGATATGGCTACACCTTC
TRBV11-3	TRBJ2-2	NA	NA	CARGGGNGELFF	TGTGCCAGGGGAGGGGGAAACGGGGAGCTGTTTTTT
TRBV5-1	TRBJ1-2	NA	NA	CASTATRGEGYTF	TGCGCCAGCACCGCTACCCGGGGTGAGGGCTACACCTTC
TRBV19	TRBJ2-2	few	TRBD2	CASSSWRERNTGELFF	TGTGCCAGTAGTTCCTGGCGGGAGCGAAACACCGGGGAGCTGTTTTTT
TRBV9	TRBJ1-6	NA	TRBD1	CASSLSGQGSSPLHF	TGTGCCAGCAGCTTATCAGGACAGGGCTCTTCACCCCTCCACTTT
TRBV7-2	TRBJ2-7	many	TRBD2	CASSLGGGLNSYEQYF	TGTGCCAGCAGCTTAGGGGGGGGGTTGAACTCCTACGAGCAGTACTTC
TRBV7-2	TRBJ2-7	many	NA	CAERGAPPYEQYF	TGTGCCGAACGAGGGGCTCCCCCCTACGAGCAGTACTTC
TRBV7-9	TRBJ2-7	NA	TRBD2	CASSSYRGLDYEQYF	TGTGCCAGCAGCTCCTACCGTGGACTAGACTACGAGCAGTACTTC
TRBV7-3	TRBJ2-1	once	NA	CASSQDQEDYNEQFF	TGCGCCAGCAGCCAAGATCAGGAAGACTACAATGAGCAGTTCTTC
TRBV7-3	TRBJ2-5	few	NA	CASSFLGGETQYF	TGTGCCAGCAGCTTCTTGGGGGGAGAGACCCAGTACTTC